This is a list of T cell receptor beta chains from one sample in a study of neurological immune-mediated disorders. MiXCR was run by TCRdb on the 5' RACE reads, yielding one entry per CDR3 protein. The table records 18,000 or so distinct CDR3 sequences, roughly 10% of them present only once. Sequenced: CD8+ T cells from blood. All receptors come from a woman aged 50 to 65 in good health. The CDR3 runs from the conserved cysteine through the conserved F or W. Fields, in order: J gene, D gene, V gene, clone size, CDR3 DNA, CDR3 protein. A D gene is named only where the DNA matches it firmly. Only some rows state a clone size, as once, few, many or a class for expanded clones.

J: TRBJ2-7
D: TRBD2
V: TRBV10-3
size: many
DNA: TGTGCCATCAGGGCCACCGGGACTAGCGGGAGGGCCGCTTTTGGAGAGCAGTACTTC
CDR3: CAIRATGTSGRAAFGEQYF

J: TRBJ1-6
D: TRBD1
V: TRBV7-9
size: many
DNA: TGTGCCAGCAGCTTCCCTCGCGGACAGGGGAATTCACCCCTCCACTTT
CDR3: CASSFPRGQGNSPLHF

J: TRBJ2-1
D: TRBD2
V: TRBV7-2
size: many
DNA: TGTGCCAGCAGCTTAGTAATCCTAGCGGGAGGGTACAACAATGAGCAGTTCTTC
CDR3: CASSLVILAGGYNNEQFF

J: TRBJ2-2
D: .
V: TRBV29-1
size: once
DNA: TGCAGCGTTGACACAACGAACACCGGGGAGCTGTTTTTT
CDR3: CSVDTTNTGELFF

J: TRBJ1-4
D: .
V: TRBV20-1
size: medium-sized
DNA: TGCAGTGCTAGACCAAGCGGGGATCGGGGACTCGGGGAAAAACTGTTTTTT
CDR3: CSARPSGDRGLGEKLFF

J: TRBJ1-5
D: .
V: TRBV25-1
size: many
DNA: TGTGCCAGCAGTGAATTTTTTGGTCAGCCCCAGCATTTT
CDR3: CASSEFFGQPQHF

J: TRBJ1-1
D: .
V: TRBV12-3/TRBV12-4
size: many
DNA: TGTGCCAGCAGTTTTCAAGTGAACACTGAAGCTTTCTTT
CDR3: CASSFQVNTEAFF

J: TRBJ2-2
D: .
V: TRBV2
size: many
DNA: TGTGCCAGCAGTAAACCCGGCGGGGAGCTGTTTTTT
CDR3: CASSKPGGELFF

J: TRBJ2-7
D: TRBD2
V: TRBV29-1
size: many
DNA: TGCAGCGTAGGACTTAGCGGGACGACCTACGAGCAGTACTTC
CDR3: CSVGLSGTTYEQYF

J: TRBJ2-4
D: .
V: TRBV12-3/TRBV12-4
size: many
DNA: TGTGCCAGCAGTTTCGGTCGGGACAAAAACATTCAGTACTTC
CDR3: CASSFGRDKNIQYF

J: TRBJ2-7
D: TRBD2
V: TRBV4-3
size: many
DNA: TGCGCCAGCAGCCAAGATTCGGGAGGGAGGAACGAGCAGTACTTC
CDR3: CASSQDSGGRNEQYF

J: TRBJ2-7
D: .
V: TRBV5-1
size: many
DNA: TGCGCCAGCAGCTTGGACCCCTCAACCACCTACGAGCAGTACTTC
CDR3: CASSLDPSTTYEQYF

J: TRBJ2-1
D: .
V: TRBV28
size: many
DNA: TGTGCCAGCAGTTTATTTGAGGGGGGGTCCTACAATGAGCAGTTCTTC
CDR3: CASSLFEGGSYNEQFF

J: TRBJ1-2
D: .
V: TRBV27
size: many
DNA: TGTGCCAGCAGCTCCCGACTCCCCGGGCCCGCCCTCCGGATGCTCTACACCTTC
CDR3: CASSSRLPGPALRMLYTF

J: TRBJ2-7
D: TRBD1
V: TRBV10-1
size: .
DNA: TGCGCCAGCAGTGATCAGGACAGGCCTTCCTACGAGCAGTACTTC
CDR3: CASSDQDRPSYEQYF

J: TRBJ2-2
D: .
V: TRBV10-3
size: many
DNA: TGTGCCGCGTTGGCGAAGTCGAACACCGGGGAGCTGTTTTTT
CDR3: CAALAKSNTGELFF

J: TRBJ1-1
D: .
V: TRBV5-1
size: .
DNA: TGCGCCAGCAGCTTGGGCCGGGACACTGAAGCTTTCTTT
CDR3: CASSLGRDTEAFF

J: TRBJ2-7
D: .
V: TRBV11-2
size: many
DNA: TGTGCCAGCAGCTTAGATGGCGACCGGATCTACGAGCAGTACTTC
CDR3: CASSLDGDRIYEQYF

J: TRBJ2-7
D: .
V: TRBV5-1
size: many
DNA: TGCGCCAGCAGCGCCTCCTACGAGCAGTACTTC
CDR3: CASSASYEQYF

J: TRBJ2-6
D: .
V: TRBV5-1
size: many
DNA: TGCGCCAGAACGAGGTTGTGGTCTGGGGCCAACGTCCTGACTTTC
CDR3: CARTRLWSGANVLTF

J: TRBJ2-3
D: .
V: TRBV7-2
size: many
DNA: TGTGCCAGCAGCTACACAGATACGCAGTATTTT
CDR3: CASSYTDTQYF

J: TRBJ2-1
D: .
V: TRBV7-2
size: .
DNA: TGTGCCAGCAGCCTATTACGGCGACAGGACCGGACCTACAATGAGCAGTTCTTC
CDR3: CASSLLRRQDRTYNEQFF

J: TRBJ2-7
D: .
V: TRBV7-9
size: many
DNA: TGTGCCAGCAGTCTCGATGGAGTTAGGCTCGAGCAGTACTTC
CDR3: CASSLDGVRLEQYF

J: TRBJ2-5
D: TRBD2
V: TRBV20-1
size: many
DNA: TGCAGTGCTAGAGTTAGGGGGACTAGCGGCCAGGACTGGGGGACCCAGTACTTC
CDR3: CSARVRGTSGQDWGTQYF

J: TRBJ2-3
D: .
V: TRBV5-1
size: many
DNA: TGCGCCAGCAGCCGCGACTCCACAGATACGCAGTATTTT
CDR3: CASSRDSTDTQYF

J: TRBJ2-7
D: TRBD2
V: TRBV15
size: many
DNA: TGTGCCACCAGCAGAGATAGAACTAGCGGGTACGAGCAGTACTTC
CDR3: CATSRDRTSGYEQYF

J: TRBJ1-1
D: TRBD1
V: TRBV28
size: medium-sized
DNA: TGTGCCAGCAGTTTACCCCGGACAGGGAAGAACACTGAAGCTTTCTTT
CDR3: CASSLPRTGKNTEAFF

J: TRBJ2-7
D: .
V: TRBV29-1
size: many
DNA: TGCAGCGTTGTGGGCAGGGGCGACTACGAGCAGTACTTC
CDR3: CSVVGRGDYEQYF

J: TRBJ1-1
D: .
V: TRBV4-2
size: .
DNA: TGTGCCAGCAGCCAACGGGGAGACAACACTGAAGCTTTCTTT
CDR3: CASSQRGDNTEAFF

J: TRBJ2-3
D: TRBD1
V: TRBV19
size: many
DNA: TGTGCCAGTACCCCGACAGGGGGCATAACAGATACGCAGTATTTT
CDR3: CASTPTGGITDTQYF

J: TRBJ2-5
D: TRBD1
V: TRBV5-1
size: many
DNA: TGCGCCAGCAGCGTACAGGGGGCGAACCAAGAGACCCAGTACTTC
CDR3: CASSVQGANQETQYF

J: TRBJ1-6
D: TRBD1
V: TRBV29-1
size: many
DNA: TGCAGCGTCAGGGGGGAAGATTCTGGTTCACCCCTCCACTTT
CDR3: CSVRGEDSGSPLHF

J: TRBJ2-3
D: TRBD2
V: TRBV7-9
size: many
DNA: TGTGCCAGCAGGTTTAGCGGGAGCGTCGGGGATACGCAGTATTTT
CDR3: CASRFSGSVGDTQYF

J: TRBJ1-6
D: .
V: TRBV7-9
size: .
DNA: .
CDR3: CASSFYICSARGAHSGNSPLHF

J: TRBJ2-1
D: TRBD2
V: TRBV4-3
size: many
DNA: TGCGCCAGCAGCCAAGGCGGGAGGACCTTCAATGAGCAGTTCTTC
CDR3: CASSQGGRTFNEQFF

J: TRBJ1-1
D: TRBD1
V: TRBV15
size: few
DNA: TGTGCCACCAGCAGCCAAGAAGGGGGCTACACGAACACTGAAGCTTTCTTT
CDR3: CATSSQEGGYTNTEAFF

J: TRBJ2-3
D: TRBD2
V: TRBV28
size: many
DNA: TGTGCCAGCAGTTTATCTAGCGGTAGCACAGATACGCAGTATTTT
CDR3: CASSLSSGSTDTQYF

J: TRBJ2-1
D: TRBD2
V: TRBV7-3
size: many
DNA: TGTGCCAGCAGCCCCTTGGGCGGGGGGGATCACAATGAGCAGTTCTTC
CDR3: CASSPLGGGDHNEQFF

J: TRBJ1-1
D: TRBD1
V: TRBV28
size: .
DNA: TGTGCCAGCAGTTCCCTAGGACAGGGCATGAACACTGAAGCTTTCTTT
CDR3: CASSSLGQGMNTEAFF

J: TRBJ2-1
D: .
V: TRBV11-2
size: .
DNA: TGTGCCAGCAGCGCGGAGACCTCGACACGACAGTTCTTC
CDR3: CASSAETSTRQFF

J: TRBJ1-3
D: .
V: TRBV28
size: .
DNA: TGTGCCAGCAGTTCGGTCAGCTCTGGAAACACCATATATTTT
CDR3: CASSSVSSGNTIYF

J: TRBJ2-5
D: .
V: TRBV20-1
size: many
DNA: TGCAGTGCTAAAAGGCGCGACCTCCAAGAGACCCAGTACTTC
CDR3: CSAKRRDLQETQYF

J: TRBJ2-1
D: TRBD2
V: TRBV7-2
size: medium-sized
DNA: TGTGCCAGCAGCTGGACTAGCGGGATAAATGAGCAGTTCTTC
CDR3: CASSWTSGINEQFF

J: TRBJ2-3
D: TRBD2
V: TRBV28
size: many
DNA: TGTGCCAGCAGTCCCCTGCTAGCGGGGGGCCTCTCAGATACGCAGTATTTT
CDR3: CASSPLLAGGLSDTQYF

J: TRBJ2-1
D: .
V: TRBV30
size: many
DNA: TGTGCCTCGCATGGGGGGAGCTCCTACAATGAGCAGTTCTTC
CDR3: CASHGGSSYNEQFF

J: TRBJ1-1
D: .
V: TRBV5-1
size: many
DNA: TGCGCCAGCAGCTTGGGCGTTGAGGAAGCTTTCTTT
CDR3: CASSLGVEEAFF

J: TRBJ1-1
D: .
V: TRBV6-2/TRBV6-3
size: many
DNA: TGTGCCAGCAGTTACATCAGGGAGAACACTGAAGCTTTCTTT
CDR3: CASSYIRENTEAFF

J: TRBJ1-2
D: TRBD1
V: TRBV20-1
size: many
DNA: TGCAGTGCCCATTGGACAGGGCAGTATGGCTACACCTTC
CDR3: CSAHWTGQYGYTF

J: TRBJ1-1
D: .
V: TRBV5-5
size: many
DNA: TGTGCCAGCAGCTTGGGGCGGGGGGCTCCTGAAGCTTTCTTT
CDR3: CASSLGRGAPEAFF

J: TRBJ2-1
D: TRBD2
V: TRBV5-1
size: many
DNA: TGCGCCAGCAGCAGCCGGGGGGATTTATACAATGAGCAGTTCTTC
CDR3: CASSSRGDLYNEQFF

J: TRBJ2-1
D: TRBD2
V: TRBV7-6
size: many
DNA: TGTGCCAGCAGCTCCTACTACGAGACTAGCGGTGGCGAGCAGTTCTTC
CDR3: CASSSYYETSGGEQFF

J: TRBJ2-1
D: TRBD2
V: TRBV29-1
size: .
DNA: TGCAGCGTTGAGTCTAGCGGGAGTGTTAGCAATGAGCAGTTCTTC
CDR3: CSVESSGSVSNEQFF

J: TRBJ1-1
D: .
V: TRBV4-3
size: many
DNA: TGCGCCAGCAGCCAGCTCACGGAACCGAACACTGAAGCTTTCTTT
CDR3: CASSQLTEPNTEAFF

J: TRBJ1-6
D: TRBD1
V: TRBV6-6
size: medium-sized
DNA: TGTGCCAGCAGCCCACAGGGGTTGAATTCACCCCTCCACTTT
CDR3: CASSPQGLNSPLHF

J: TRBJ2-7
D: .
V: TRBV20-1
size: many
DNA: TGCAGTGCTAGAGTCCTGGGAGGCACCTACGAGCAGTACTTC
CDR3: CSARVLGGTYEQYF

J: TRBJ2-1
D: .
V: TRBV5-1
size: many
DNA: TGCGCCAGCAGCACCTTAGAGGGCCAGGATGAGCAGTTCTTC
CDR3: CASSTLEGQDEQFF